The 21 T cell receptor beta chains presented below share a single source sample, sequenced in a study of cytomegalovirus exposure and HLA in healthy donors. The PCR made use of 60 Vbeta and 13 Jbeta primers. Data came from immunoSEQ multiplex PCR; TCRdb stores just in-frame clones and leaves some out. The sample yields 110,000 to 150,000 clones, 73% seen once. The sequenced material came from PBMCs. Receptors were obtained from a woman in her forties in good health and CMV-seronegative.

This clone came up a few times. This chain uses TRBV5-4 with TRBJ2-2; 7 bases fit TRBD2. From germline, CDR1 is SGHNT and CDR2 YYREEE (reference sequence). J was trimmed by 1 base and V by 0 bases; bases with no gene match: 6. CDR3 length: 17 amino acids. This CDR3 is CASSLAFGGGNTGELFF. The DNA for the CDR3 is TGTGCCAGCAGCTTGGCCTTTGGCGGGGGGAACACCGGGGAGCTGTTTTTT.

The chain joins TRBV18 to TRBJ1-1; 8 bases are a match to TRBD1. The trim removed 4 bases at V and 1 base at J, leaving 2 bases unmatched. This CDR3 comprises 14 residues. Germline V CDR1 and CDR2: KGHSH, LQKENI. This CDR3 is CASSRDRKNTEAFF. Here the CDR3 DNA reads TGTGCCAGCTCACGGGACAGGAAGAACACTGAAGCTTTCTTT.

V usage is TRBV7-9 and J usage is TRBJ2-1, with TRBD1 identical over 10 bases. V gave up 5 bases and J gave up 1 base; unmatched junction bases: 2. Germline CDR1 reads SEHNR; CDR2 reads FQNEAQ (reference sequence). CDR3 size: 15 residues. DNA for the CDR3: TGTGCCAGCAGCCAGGACAGGGGGTCCTACAATGAGCAGTTCTTC. It yields the protein CASSQDRGSYNEQFF.

The chain uses TRBV27 and TRBJ2-3; maybe TRBD1 (6 bases). V was clipped by 7 bases and J by 6 bases, with 14 bases between them. Germline lookup yields CDR1 MNHEY and CDR2 SMNVEV (reference sequence). CDR3 length: 13 residues. CDR3 bases: TGTGCCAGCATCTTACAGGGTACCGATACGCAGTATTTT. It yields the protein CASILQGTDTQYF.

This clone was detected a few times. The CDR3 loop reads CAIRTSGGADTQYF. CDR3 coding DNA: TGTGCCATCAGGACTAGCGGGGGAGCCGATACGCAGTATTTT. The rearrangement links TRBV10-3 to TRBJ2-3, with 12 nucleotides matching TRBD2. The CDR3 has 14 amino acids. Trimming removed 6 bases from V and 6 bases from J; junction bases left unmatched: 4. Looked up from germline, CDR1 is ENHRY and CDR2 is SYGVKD.

This clone was recorded once. The chain employs TRBV13 and TRBJ2-1, with 11 bases lining up with TRBD2. The CDR3 contains 15 residues. The V and J ends lost 0 bases and 10 bases, in that order; junction bases with no gene match: 5. CDR1 and CDR2 from the germline V gene are PRHDT and FYEKMQ (reference sequence). CDR3 bases: TGTGCCAGCAGCTTAGGAACTAGCGGGGGACGGGAGCAGTTCTTC. It yields the protein CASSLGTSGGREQFF. Full variable domain (outside the CDR3, taken from reference TRBV13 and TRBJ2-1): AAGVIQSPRHLIKEKRETATLKCYPIPRHDTVYWYQQGPGQDPQFLISFYEKMQSDKGSIPDRFSAQQFSDYHSELNMSSLELGDSALYFCASSLGTSGGREQFFGPGTRLTVL.

V usage is TRBV9 and J usage is TRBJ2-6; possibly TRBD2 for D (6 bases). With 0 bases removed from V and 0 bases from J, the gap between germline ends came to 10 bases. CDR1 SGDLS and CDR2 YYNGEE come from the germline V gene. There are 17 residues in the CDR3. The CDR3, as DNA: TGTGCCAGCAGCGTAGCGGGACTTCCCTCTGGGGCCAACGTCCTGACTTTC. Protein product: CASSVAGLPSGANVLTF.

A single count supports this clone. This chain uses TRBV9 with TRBJ2-1, with D possibly TRBD2 on 5 matching bases. Germline CDR1 and CDR2: SGDLS and YYNGEE. The CDR3 runs 15 residues. Between the trimmed V and J ends, which lost 4 bases and 6 bases, there was a span of 17 bases. The CDR3 loop is CASSRRGAGGNEQFF. The CDR3 bases are TGTGCCAGCAGCAGGAGAGGCGCGGGTGGCAATGAGCAGTTCTTC.

The chain has TRBV28 and TRBJ1-5; unclear D gene. CDR3 length: 16 amino acids. The germline V gene encodes CDR1 MDHEN and CDR2 SYDVKM. The V end was cut by 3 bases, the J end by 2 bases, with 14 bases between. The CDR3 DNA is TGTGCCAGCAGTTTCCCCCGCGGGCAGGGCAATCAGCCCCAGCATTTT. Translated: CASSFPRGQGNQPQHF.

This clone was detected only a few times. The chain is built from TRBV9 and TRBJ1-2; 8 bases align to TRBD1. V lost 3 bases and J lost 5; bases outside the gene matches: 9. The CDR3 consists of 15 residues. Germline CDR1 is SGDLS and CDR2 is YYNGEE. This CDR3 is CASSATSGTGYGYTF. The CDR3 DNA is TGTGCCAGCAGCGCGACTTCCGGGACAGGATATGGCTACACCTTC.

The chain joins TRBV6-6 to TRBJ1-1; D may be TRBD1 (5 bases). With 0 bases removed from V and 1 base from J, the gap between germline ends came to 6 bases. The CDR3 contains 14 residues. Germline CDR1 reads MNHNY; CDR2 reads SVGAGI (reference sequence). DNA for the CDR3: TGTGCCAGCAGTTACTCAACAGGGAACACTGAAGCTTTCTTT. Its translation is CASSYSTGNTEAFF.

This chain joins TRBV5-4 and TRBJ1-4, with 9 bases matching TRBD1. The CDR3 is 15 amino acids. Per germline, CDR1 SGHNT and CDR2 YYREEE (reference sequence). V shed 3 bases, J shed 1 base, and the junction held 1 base outside the gene matches. The CDR3 is CASSSDRGTNEKLFF. DNA for the CDR3: TGTGCCAGCAGCTCGGACAGGGGAACTAATGAAAAACTGTTTTTT.

This chain uses TRBV16 with TRBJ2-1; no firm D call. V shed 1 base and J shed 5 bases, with 6 bases lying between them. Per germline, CDR1 KGHSY and CDR2 FQNENV. The CDR3 has 13 amino acids. CDR3 region: CASSQYTNNEQFF. CDR3 coding DNA: TGTGCCAGCAGCCAATATACTAACAATGAGCAGTTCTTC.

This clone was counted a few times. The chain combines TRBV7-3 with TRBJ1-1, with TRBD1 as a possible D gene (5 bases). The CDR3 extends over 15 amino acids. Germline lookup yields CDR1 SGHTA and CDR2 FQGTGA. V was pared by 6 bases and J by 3 bases, with 17 bases between. The CDR3 here is CASRLGQQGDTEAFF. CDR3 in DNA: TGTGCCAGCAGGTTAGGACAACAAGGTGACACTGAAGCTTTCTTT.

The rearrangement uses TRBV5-1 and TRBJ1-2; TRBD1 matches 8 bases. The CDR3 runs to 17 residues. CDR1 and CDR2 (germline): SGHRS, YFSETQ. V was pared by 4 bases and J by 3 bases, with 14 bases of the junction left unmatched. Written as DNA, the CDR3 is TGCGCCAGCAGCGTCGGGACAGGTCTTTGGGTAGACTATGGCTACACCTTC. This sequence encodes CASSVGTGLWVDYGYTF.

This clone has more than one count but fewer than ten. V gene TRBV10-1 combines with J gene TRBJ1-1, with D maybe TRBD1 (5 bases). V lost 7 bases and J lost 1, with 10 bases in between. CDR1 WNHNN and CDR2 SYGVQD come from the germline V gene (reference sequence). The CDR3 has 13 amino acids. DNA for the CDR3: TGCGCCAGCAAATCAACAGGGAACACTGAAGCTTTCTTT. It specifies CASKSTGNTEAFF.

The chain carries TRBV6-5 and TRBJ2-3; 7 nucleotides agree with TRBD2. This CDR3 contains 16 residues. The germline V gene has CDR1 MNHEY and CDR2 SVGAGI. V gave up 2 bases and J gave up 1 base; unmatched junction bases: 6. CDR3 region: CASSYITSAGTDTQYF. CDR3 nucleotides: TGTGCCAGCAGTTACATCACTAGCGCTGGCACAGATACGCAGTATTTT.

The V gene is TRBV5-4, the J gene TRBJ2-2; TRBD2 agrees at 15 bases. The CDR3 runs 17 residues. Unmatched junction bases numbered 8, after V lost 4 bases and J lost 7 bases. Germline V gene data show CDR1 as SGHNT and CDR2 as YYREEE (reference sequence). In nucleotides, the CDR3 is TGTGCCAGCAGCCCCAGGACTAGCGGGGGGGCCGGCGGGGAGCTGTTTTTT. Amino acids: CASSPRTSGGAGGELFF.

V usage is TRBV7-9 and J usage is TRBJ2-2, with TRBD2 as a possible D gene (6 bases). The V gene's germline CDR1 is SEHNR and CDR2 FQNEAQ (reference sequence). This CDR3 comprises 15 residues. Trimming removed 2 bases from V and 6 bases from J, with 13 bases in between. The DNA for the CDR3 is TGTGCCAGCAGCTTACTGCTAGGAGGGGCCGGGGAGCTGTTTTTT. Translation: CASSLLLGGAGELFF.

The chain is built from TRBV6-1 and TRBJ1-3, with D uncertain. Germline loops: CDR1 MNHNS, CDR2 SASEGT. This CDR3 region has 12 residues. Trimming left V 3 bases short and J 4 bases short, with 4 bases between. CDR3 amino acids: CASSDRGNTIYF. The CDR3 DNA reads as TGTGCCAGCAGTGACAGGGGAAACACCATATATTTT.

The chain has TRBV6-5 and TRBJ1-3; D possibly corresponds to TRBD1 (6 bases). Per germline, CDR1 MNHEY and CDR2 SVGAGI. The CDR3 is 14 amino acids. Trimming cost V 0 bases and J 4 bases, with 7 bases left between them. In DNA form, the CDR3 reads TGTGCCAGCAGTTACTCGCAGGGGGGAAACACCATATATTTT. Translating it yields CASSYSQGGNTIYF.